This T cell receptor (beta chain) was sequenced for a study of blood T cell repertoires in COVID-19 (dated by TCRdb to about 2020). At the level of the whole study: Collaborator samples came from the United States, Italy and Spain and covered acute and convalescent phases of COVID-19. The prospective study material was composed of cDNA or gDNA derived from T cells, B-cell-depleted T cells, or PBMCs. Deeply sampled blood TCRbeta repertoires from subjects exposed to, actively infected with, or recovered from COVID-19 were included in the dataset. Nearly every sample came with metadata listing a de-identified subject ID, COVID-19 status, age in years and sex. Samples came from the ongoing ImmuneRACE study (first 160 participants) plus 1,254 subjects from 6 global collaborators. The repertoires were made available in a free public database intended to serve as a resource for research on the immune response to SARS-CoV-2. Where available, HLA class I and class II types were taken from metadata supplied by the sample provider and were not determined by assay-based typing.

At one collaborating source in Seattle, patients were enrolled during active infection and were followed longitudinally through the course of disease. Collaborating institutions collected whole blood in K2EDTA tubes following their own protocols. For TCRbeta analysis, collaborator samples were shipped as frozen whole blood, as isolated PBMCs, or as DNA extracted from either sample type. Overall study results and their limits: How much clinical and demographic metadata was included differed by source and by participant, and the metadata was provided uncurated.

The immunoSEQ Assay, a bias-controlled multiplex PCR, was used to amplify TCRbeta CDR3 regions from genomic DNA. As for how the authors treated the data: Nucleated cell counts per sample were estimated from amplification of reference gene primers within the assay. To quantify the absolute abundance of each unique TCRbeta CDR3 rearrangement, sequence reads were collapsed and filtered. For each sample, productive Simpson clonality was calculated as the square root of Simpson's diversity index over productive rearrangements. The clones in this table, taken by TCRdb from immuneACCESS, are in-frame only. Not every clone is retained; where verified, under half of the shortfall comes from an unresolved V gene, and the cause of the rest is unknown. D and trimming were read from the DNA, whereas the V and J calls and clone size are those reported in that table. The sample profile shows 150,000 to 190,000 clones; 80% to 90% of them were found once. Together, the top ten hold more than 7.5% of the sample.

The CDR3 runs 18 residues from the cysteine to the phenylalanine. The DNA shown is the 54-base CDR3, in frame from base 1. V and J lose 0 bases and 5 bases, and a span of 20 bases separates them. For CDR1 and CDR2, the germline V gene lists ENHRY and SYGVKD. This clone was seen just once. What antigen it recognizes has not been identified. The sample holds no much larger clone one base away, and base qualities are not on file. This sequence uses TRBV10-3 and TRBJ1-5; TRBD1 might be the D gene, on 5 matching bases. Sequencing used peripheral blood. The origin of this receptor is a woman aged 60-75 years with COVID-19, enrolled during active disease. The CDR3 reads as follows: CAISESGNRAGLDQPQHF. The nucleotide sequence is given as TGTGCCATCAGTGAGTCGGGTAATAGGGCAGGGCTCGATCAGCCCCAGCATTTT.